The rows below give T cell receptor beta chains drawn from one sample of a study of human T cells and chemical hapten exposure. TCRdb called the RACE reads again in MiXCR, with one record for every CDR3 protein. The table includes about 400,000 distinct CDR3 sequences, about 6% detected once. The starting material was whole blood, obtained in connection with sensitization to the hapten diphenylcyclopropenone (DPC). All receptors derive from a woman aged 18-29 years with alopecia areata. Some clones in this sample may be carry-over from other donors' samples. The CDR3 runs from the conserved cysteine through the conserved F or W. D genes are given only for firm matches. Size is stated for part of the rows, as once, few or many counts, or as a class when the clone is expanded.

>few|NA|TRBJ2-2|TRBV6-2/TRBV6-3
TGTGCCAGCAGTGACAACACTCCGGGCACCGGGGAGCTGTTTTTT
CASSDNTPGTGELFF
>NA|TRBD1|TRBJ1-1|TRBV10-3
TGTGCCATCAGTGAATTCGGGACAGCAAAAGCTTTCTTT
CAISEFGTAKAFF
>many|NA|TRBJ2-7|TRBV7-2
TGTGCCAGCAGCCCCACAATTTACGAGCAGTACTTC
CASSPTIYEQYF
>many|TRBD2|TRBJ2-3|TRBV4-3
TGCGCCAGCAGCCAAGGACTAGCCGCCCATACGCAGTATTTT
CASSQGLAAHTQYF
>many|NA|TRBJ1-1|TRBV25-1
TGTGCCAGCAGTCCATGGGGGGGCCCTGAAGCTTTCTTT
CASSPWGGPEAFF
>NA|NA|TRBJ2-1|TRBV5-8
TGTGCCAGCAGCAACCTACCCAGCACGGGAGACAATGAGCAGTTCTTC
CASSNLPSTGDNEQFF
>NA|NA|TRBJ2-1|TRBV10-3
TGTGCCATCACCCCCGGGACGGGTAATGAGCAGTTCTTC
CAITPGTGNEQFF
>many|NA|TRBJ1-2|TRBV20-1
TGCAGTGCTCCATCCCCCGGAGTCTACAGAGCTAACTATGGCTACACCTTC
CSAPSPGVYRANYGYTF
>many|TRBD1|TRBJ1-1|TRBV12-3/TRBV12-4
TGTGCCAGCAGTTCAACAGGGGGCGTTGAAGCTTTCTTT
CASSSTGGVEAFF
>many|NA|TRBJ1-2|TRBV6-4
TGTGCCAGCAGTGACTCAGGCAGGGGAGAAGGCTACACCTTC
CASSDSGRGEGYTF
>NA|NA|TRBJ2-3|TRBV7-9
TGTGCCAGCAGCTTGGAAGGGGTTACAGATACGCAGTATTTT
CASSLEGVTDTQYF
>many|NA|TRBJ2-5|TRBV18
TGTGCCAGCTCACCAGGGGGAGAGACCCAGTACTTC
CASSPGGETQYF
>NA|NA|TRBJ2-7|TRBV7-8
TGTGCCAGCAGCTTCAACAGCCCCAGCTCCTACGAGCAGTACTTC
CASSFNSPSSYEQYF
>few|NA|TRBJ2-3|TRBV4-3
TGCGCCAGCAGCCAAGATCCTCGGTCTGCAGATACGCAGTATTTT
CASSQDPRSADTQYF
>many|NA|TRBJ1-2|TRBV7-8
TGTGCCAGCAGCTTATACCCTAACTATGGCTACACCTTC
CASSLYPNYGYTF
>many|TRBD1|TRBJ1-2|TRBV12-3/TRBV12-4
TGTGCCAGCAGTCCCCGGACAGGGGCTAGTGGCTACACCTTC
CASSPRTGASGYTF
>NA|NA|TRBJ1-1|TRBV6-1
TGTGCCAGCAGTGAGGAAAGGAGGGTTCCGGCTTTCTTT
CASSEERRVPAFF
>many|NA|TRBJ1-6|TRBV14
TGTGCCAGCAGCCGAGGTTGGGGGGAGTCACCCCTCCACTTT
CASSRGWGESPLHF
>many|TRBD1|TRBJ1-2|TRBV6-2/TRBV6-3
TGTGCCAGCAGAGTGGGACAGCTCCTTGAGTATGGCTACACCTTC
CASRVGQLLEYGYTF
>few|NA|TRBJ2-3|TRBV12-3/TRBV12-4
TGTGCCAGCAGTATGGACAGCCCCACAGATACGCAGTATTTT
CASSMDSPTDTQYF
>NA|TRBD1|TRBJ1-2|TRBV18
TGTGCCAGCTCACCTCTCAGGGGGCGCCAGGGCTATGGCTACACCTTC
CASSPLRGRQGYGYTF
>many|TRBD1|TRBJ1-5|TRBV3-1
TGTGCCAGCAGCCAGGGACAGGGGGCTTATCAGCCCCAGCATTTT
CASSQGQGAYQPQHF
>few|TRBD1|TRBJ1-2|TRBV5-4
TGTGCCAGCAGCTCCCCGGGACAGGGGGATGGCTACACCTTC
CASSSPGQGDGYTF
>NA|NA|TRBJ2-1|TRBV24-1
TGTGCCACCGGGGGTTTGGACAATGAGCAGTTCTTC
CATGGLDNEQFF
>few|NA|TRBJ1-6|TRBV20-1
TGCAGTGCTAGAGTTCAAACAGGGACTTCACCCCTCCACTTT
CSARVQTGTSPLHF
>few|TRBD1|TRBJ2-5|TRBV28
TGTGCCAGCTGGGACAGGCTCTCGGAGACCCAGTACTTC
CASWDRLSETQYF